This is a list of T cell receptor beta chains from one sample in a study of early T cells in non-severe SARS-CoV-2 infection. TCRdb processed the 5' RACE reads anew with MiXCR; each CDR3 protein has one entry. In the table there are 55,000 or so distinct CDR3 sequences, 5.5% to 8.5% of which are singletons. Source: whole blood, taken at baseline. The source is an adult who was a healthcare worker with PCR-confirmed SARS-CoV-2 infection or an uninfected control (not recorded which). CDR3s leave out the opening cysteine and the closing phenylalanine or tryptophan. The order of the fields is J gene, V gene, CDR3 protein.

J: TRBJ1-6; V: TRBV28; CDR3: AIQPSTGMGSPLH
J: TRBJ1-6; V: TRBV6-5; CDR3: ASSYYQGYNSPLH
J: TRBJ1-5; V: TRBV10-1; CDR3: ASTEGLGTNQPQH
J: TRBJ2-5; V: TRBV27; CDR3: ASSPREGGETQY
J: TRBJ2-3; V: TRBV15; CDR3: ATSVRSIADTQY
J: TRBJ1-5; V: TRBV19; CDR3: ASSIRGNQPQH
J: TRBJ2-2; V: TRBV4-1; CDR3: ASSQESLRAQVTSGELF
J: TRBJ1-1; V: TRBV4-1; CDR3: ASRGTLKNTEAF
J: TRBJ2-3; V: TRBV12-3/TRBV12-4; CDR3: ASSPPSGVGRARDTQY
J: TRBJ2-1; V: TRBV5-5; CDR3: ASSFRTGLAYNEQF
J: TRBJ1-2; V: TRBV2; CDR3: ATNSGRIYGYT
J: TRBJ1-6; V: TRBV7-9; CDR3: ASSSLQGGDSPLH
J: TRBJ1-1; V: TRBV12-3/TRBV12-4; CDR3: ASSLGGGAF
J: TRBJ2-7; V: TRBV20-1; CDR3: SASASGDPYEQY
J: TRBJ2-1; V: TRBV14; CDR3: ASSQRGFFIYNEQF
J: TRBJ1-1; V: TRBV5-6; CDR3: ASSPDWDTEAF
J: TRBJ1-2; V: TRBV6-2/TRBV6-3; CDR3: ASSYSRLNYGYT
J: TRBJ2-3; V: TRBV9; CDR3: ASSALIGAGGGTQY
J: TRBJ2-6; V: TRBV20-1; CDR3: SAADRGRSGANVLT
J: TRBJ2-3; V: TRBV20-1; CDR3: SVARGTRAQY